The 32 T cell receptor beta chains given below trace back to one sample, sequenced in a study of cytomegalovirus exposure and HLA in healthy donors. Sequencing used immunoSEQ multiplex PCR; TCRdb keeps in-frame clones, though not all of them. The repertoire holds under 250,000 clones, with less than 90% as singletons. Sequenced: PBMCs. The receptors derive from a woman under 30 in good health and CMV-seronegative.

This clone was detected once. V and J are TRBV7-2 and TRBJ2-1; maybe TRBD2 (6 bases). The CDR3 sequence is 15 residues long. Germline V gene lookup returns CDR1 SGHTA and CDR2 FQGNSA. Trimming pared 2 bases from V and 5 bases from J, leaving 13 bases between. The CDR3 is CASSLTGTLNNEQFF. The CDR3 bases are TGTGCCAGCAGCTTAACCGGGACTCTAAACAATGAGCAGTTCTTC.

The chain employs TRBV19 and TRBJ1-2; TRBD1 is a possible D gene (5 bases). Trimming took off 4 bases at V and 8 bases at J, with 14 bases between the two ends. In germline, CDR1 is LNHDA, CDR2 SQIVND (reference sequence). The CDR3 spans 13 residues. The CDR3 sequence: CASSTQGGGGYTF. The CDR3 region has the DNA TGTGCCAGTAGTACCCAAGGCGGGGGAGGCTACACCTTC.

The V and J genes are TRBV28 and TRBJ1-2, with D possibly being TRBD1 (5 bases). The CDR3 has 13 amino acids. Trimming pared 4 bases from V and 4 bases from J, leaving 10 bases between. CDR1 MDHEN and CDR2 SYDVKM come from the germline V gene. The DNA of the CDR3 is TGTGCCAGCAGTTCCGGGACCCTCTATGGCTACACCTTC. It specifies CASSSGTLYGYTF.

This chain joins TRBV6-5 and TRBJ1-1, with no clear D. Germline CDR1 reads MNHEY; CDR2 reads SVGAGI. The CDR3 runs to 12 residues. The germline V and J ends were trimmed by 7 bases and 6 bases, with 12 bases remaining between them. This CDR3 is CASIGRWPEAFF. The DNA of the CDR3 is TGTGCCAGCATAGGCCGGTGGCCTGAAGCTTTCTTT.

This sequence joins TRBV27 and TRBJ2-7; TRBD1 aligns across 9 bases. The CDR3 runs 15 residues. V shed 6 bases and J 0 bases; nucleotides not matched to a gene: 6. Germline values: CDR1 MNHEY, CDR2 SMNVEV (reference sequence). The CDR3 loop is CASRATGGTSYEQYF. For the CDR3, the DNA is TGTGCCAGCAGGGCGACAGGGGGAACCTCCTACGAGCAGTACTTC.

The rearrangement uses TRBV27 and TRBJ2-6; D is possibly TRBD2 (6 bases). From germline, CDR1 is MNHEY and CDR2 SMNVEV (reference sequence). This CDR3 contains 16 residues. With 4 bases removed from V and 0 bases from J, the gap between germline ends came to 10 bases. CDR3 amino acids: CASSSTSHSGANVLTF. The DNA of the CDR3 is TGTGCCAGCAGTTCAACTAGCCACTCTGGGGCCAACGTCCTGACTTTC.

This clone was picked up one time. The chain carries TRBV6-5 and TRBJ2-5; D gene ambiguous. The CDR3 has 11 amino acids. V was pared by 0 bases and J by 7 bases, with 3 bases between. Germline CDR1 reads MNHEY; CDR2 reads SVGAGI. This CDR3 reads CASSYSGTQYF. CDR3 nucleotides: TGTGCCAGCAGTTACTCGGGGACCCAGTACTTC.

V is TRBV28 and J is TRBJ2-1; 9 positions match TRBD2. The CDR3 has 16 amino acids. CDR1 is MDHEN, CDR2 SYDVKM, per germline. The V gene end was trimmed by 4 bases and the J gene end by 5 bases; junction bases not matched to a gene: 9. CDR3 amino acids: CASSYPLAGPHNEQFF. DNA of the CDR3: TGTGCCAGCAGTTACCCGCTAGCGGGACCCCACAATGAGCAGTTCTTC.

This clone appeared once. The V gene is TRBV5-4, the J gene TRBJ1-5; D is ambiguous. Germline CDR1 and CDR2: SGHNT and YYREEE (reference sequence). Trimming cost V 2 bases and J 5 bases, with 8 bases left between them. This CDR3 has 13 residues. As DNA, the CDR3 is TGTGCCAGCAGCTTCCGGCCAGATCAGCCCCAGCATTTT. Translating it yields CASSFRPDQPQHF.

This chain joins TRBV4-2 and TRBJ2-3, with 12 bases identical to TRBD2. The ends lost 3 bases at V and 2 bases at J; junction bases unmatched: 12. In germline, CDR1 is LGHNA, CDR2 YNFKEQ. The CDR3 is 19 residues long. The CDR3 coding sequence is TGTGCCAGCAGCCACAACGGCCCGGGACTAGCGGGTAACACAGATACGCAGTATTTT. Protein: CASSHNGPGLAGNTDTQYF.

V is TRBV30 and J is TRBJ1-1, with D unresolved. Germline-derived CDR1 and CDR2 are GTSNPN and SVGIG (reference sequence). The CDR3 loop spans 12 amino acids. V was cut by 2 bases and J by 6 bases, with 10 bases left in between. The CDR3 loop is CAWSPGGAEAFF. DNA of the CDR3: TGTGCCTGGAGTCCCGGCGGGGCTGAAGCTTTCTTT.

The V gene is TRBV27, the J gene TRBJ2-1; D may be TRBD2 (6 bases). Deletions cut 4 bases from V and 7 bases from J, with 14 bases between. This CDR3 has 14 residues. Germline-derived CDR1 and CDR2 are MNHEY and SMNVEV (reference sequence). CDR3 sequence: CASSSGLSGNEQFF. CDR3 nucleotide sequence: TGTGCCAGCAGTTCGGGACTTTCTGGGAATGAGCAGTTCTTC.

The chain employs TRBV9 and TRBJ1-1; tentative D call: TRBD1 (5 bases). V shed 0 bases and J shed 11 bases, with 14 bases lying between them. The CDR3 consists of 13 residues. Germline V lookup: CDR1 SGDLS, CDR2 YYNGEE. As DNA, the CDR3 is TGTGCCAGCAGCGTAGCTACGGTGGGGGTTGCTTTCTTT. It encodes CASSVATVGVAFF.

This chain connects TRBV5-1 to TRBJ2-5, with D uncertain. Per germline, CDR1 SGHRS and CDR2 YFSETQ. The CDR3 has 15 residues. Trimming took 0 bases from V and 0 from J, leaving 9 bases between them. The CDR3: CASSLASSYQETQYF. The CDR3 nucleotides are TGCGCCAGCAGCTTGGCCAGCTCGTACCAAGAGACCCAGTACTTC.

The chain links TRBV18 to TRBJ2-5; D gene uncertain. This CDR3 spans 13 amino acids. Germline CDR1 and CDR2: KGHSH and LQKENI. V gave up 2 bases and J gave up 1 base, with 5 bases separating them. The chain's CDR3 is CASSPYPQETQYF. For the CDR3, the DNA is TGTGCCAGCTCACCATACCCCCAAGAGACCCAGTACTTC.

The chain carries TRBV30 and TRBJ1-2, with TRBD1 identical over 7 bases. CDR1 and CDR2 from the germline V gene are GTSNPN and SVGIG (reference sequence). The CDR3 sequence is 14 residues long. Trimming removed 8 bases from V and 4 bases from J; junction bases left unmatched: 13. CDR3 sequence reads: CARKGAGGLYGYTF. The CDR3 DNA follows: TGTGCCCGTAAGGGAGCAGGGGGTCTCTATGGCTACACCTTC.

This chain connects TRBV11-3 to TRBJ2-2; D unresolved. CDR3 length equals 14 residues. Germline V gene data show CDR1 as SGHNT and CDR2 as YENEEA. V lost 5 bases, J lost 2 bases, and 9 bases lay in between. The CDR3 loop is CASSNIKNTGELFF. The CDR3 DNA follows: TGTGCCAGCAGCAACATTAAAAACACCGGGGAGCTGTTTTTT.

CDR3 coding DNA: TGTGCCAGCAGTGGGGCGGGGGAGCAGTACTTC. This sequence encodes CASSGAGEQYF. The genes are TRBV2 and TRBJ2-7, with D perhaps TRBD2 (6 bases). Per germline, CDR1 SNHLY and CDR2 FYNNEI. This CDR3 spans 11 amino acids. V lost 4 bases and J 7 bases, leaving 8 bases between the germline ends. Full variable domain (remainder filled in from reference TRBV2 and TRBJ2-7): EPEVTQTPSHQVTQMGQEVILRCVPISNHLYFYWYRQILGQKVEFLVSFYNNEISEKSEIFDDQFSVERPDGSNFTLKIRSTKLEDSAMYFCASSGAGEQYFGPGTRLTVT.

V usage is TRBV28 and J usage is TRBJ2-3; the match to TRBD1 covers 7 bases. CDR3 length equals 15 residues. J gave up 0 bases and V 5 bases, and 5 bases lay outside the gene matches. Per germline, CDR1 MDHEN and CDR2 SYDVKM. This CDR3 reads CASSPGTASTDTQYF. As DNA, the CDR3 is TGTGCCAGCAGTCCAGGGACAGCTAGCACAGATACGCAGTATTTT.

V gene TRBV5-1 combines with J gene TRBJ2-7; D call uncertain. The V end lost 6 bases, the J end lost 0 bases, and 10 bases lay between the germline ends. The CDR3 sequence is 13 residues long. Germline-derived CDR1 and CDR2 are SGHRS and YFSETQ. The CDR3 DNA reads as TGCGCCAGCAAATTGGGGAACTCCTACGAGCAGTACTTC. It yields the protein CASKLGNSYEQYF.

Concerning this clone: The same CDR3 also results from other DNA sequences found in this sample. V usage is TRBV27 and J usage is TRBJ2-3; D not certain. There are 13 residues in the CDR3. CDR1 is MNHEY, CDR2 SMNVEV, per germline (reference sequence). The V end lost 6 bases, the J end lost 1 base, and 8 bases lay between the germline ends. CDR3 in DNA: TGTGCCAGCAGGGGGTCAGGCACAGATACGCAGTATTTT. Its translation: CASRGSGTDTQYF.

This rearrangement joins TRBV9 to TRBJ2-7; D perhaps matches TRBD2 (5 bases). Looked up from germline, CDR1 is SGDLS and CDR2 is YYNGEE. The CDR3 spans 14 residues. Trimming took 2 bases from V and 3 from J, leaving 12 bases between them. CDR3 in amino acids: CASSVSPGYYEQYF. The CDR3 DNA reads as TGTGCCAGCAGCGTTTCTCCGGGGTACTACGAGCAGTACTTC.

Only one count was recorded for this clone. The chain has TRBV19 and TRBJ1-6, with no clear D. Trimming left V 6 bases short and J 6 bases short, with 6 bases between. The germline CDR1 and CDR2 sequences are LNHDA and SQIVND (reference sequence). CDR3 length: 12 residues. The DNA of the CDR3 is TGTGCCAGTAGGGAGGTTAATTCACCCCTCCACTTT. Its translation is CASREVNSPLHF.

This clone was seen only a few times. CDR3 nucleotides: TGTGCCGGTAAGAAGGGGACTGAAGCTTTCTTT. It yields the protein CAGKKGTEAFF. V gene TRBV6-1 combines with J gene TRBJ1-1; perhaps TRBD1 as D (5 bases). Between the trimmed V and J ends, which lost 11 bases and 5 bases, there was a span of 12 bases. The CDR3 loop spans 11 amino acids. CDR1 and CDR2 from the germline V gene are MNHNS and SASEGT.

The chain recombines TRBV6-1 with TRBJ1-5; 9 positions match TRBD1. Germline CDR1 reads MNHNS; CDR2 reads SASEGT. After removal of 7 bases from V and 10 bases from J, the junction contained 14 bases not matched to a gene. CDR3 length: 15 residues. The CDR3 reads CASTQRDRVGDPQHF. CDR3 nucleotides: TGTGCCAGCACCCAAAGGGACAGGGTGGGTGACCCCCAGCATTTT.

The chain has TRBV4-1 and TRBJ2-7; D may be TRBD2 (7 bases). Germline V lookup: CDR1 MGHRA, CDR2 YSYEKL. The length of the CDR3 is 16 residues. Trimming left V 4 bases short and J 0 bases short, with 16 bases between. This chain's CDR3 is CASSRAAGQSSYEQYF. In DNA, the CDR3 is TGCGCCAGCAGCCGAGCAGCGGGACAAAGCTCCTACGAGCAGTACTTC.

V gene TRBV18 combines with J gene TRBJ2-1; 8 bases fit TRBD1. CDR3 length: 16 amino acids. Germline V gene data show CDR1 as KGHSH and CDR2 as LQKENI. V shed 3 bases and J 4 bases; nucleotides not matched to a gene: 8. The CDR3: CASSPQGGTGYNEQFF. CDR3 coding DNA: TGTGCCAGCTCACCCCAGGGTGGGACAGGTTACAATGAGCAGTTCTTC.

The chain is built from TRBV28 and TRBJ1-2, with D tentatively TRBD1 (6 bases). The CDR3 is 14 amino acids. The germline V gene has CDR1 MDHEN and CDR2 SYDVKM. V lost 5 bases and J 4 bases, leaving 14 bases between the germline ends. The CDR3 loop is CASSAFRGPYGYTF. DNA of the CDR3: TGTGCCAGCAGTGCCTTCAGGGGACCCTATGGCTACACCTTC.

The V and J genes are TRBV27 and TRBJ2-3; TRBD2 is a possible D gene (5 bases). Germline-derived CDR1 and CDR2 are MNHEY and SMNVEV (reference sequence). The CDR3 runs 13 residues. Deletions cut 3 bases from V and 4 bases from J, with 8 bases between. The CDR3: CASSFGNPDTQYF. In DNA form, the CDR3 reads TGTGCCAGCAGTTTCGGGAACCCAGATACGCAGTATTTT.

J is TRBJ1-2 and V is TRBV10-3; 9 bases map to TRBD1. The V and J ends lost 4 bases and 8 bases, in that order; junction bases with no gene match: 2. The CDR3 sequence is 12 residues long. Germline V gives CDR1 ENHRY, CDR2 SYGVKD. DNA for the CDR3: TGTGCCATCAGTGGGACAGGGGACGGCTACACCTTC. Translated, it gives CAISGTGDGYTF.

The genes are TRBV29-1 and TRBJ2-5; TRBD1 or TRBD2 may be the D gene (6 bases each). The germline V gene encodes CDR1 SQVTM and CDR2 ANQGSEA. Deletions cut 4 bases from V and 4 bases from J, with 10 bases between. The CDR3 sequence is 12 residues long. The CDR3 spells CSVATGAETQYF. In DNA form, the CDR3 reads TGCAGCGTTGCGACGGGGGCAGAGACCCAGTACTTC.

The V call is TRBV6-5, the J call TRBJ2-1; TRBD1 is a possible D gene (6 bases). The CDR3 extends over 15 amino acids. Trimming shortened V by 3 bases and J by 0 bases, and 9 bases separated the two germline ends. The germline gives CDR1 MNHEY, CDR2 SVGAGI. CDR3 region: CASSYTGSSYNEQFF. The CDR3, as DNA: TGTGCCAGCAGTTATACAGGGAGCTCCTACAATGAGCAGTTCTTC.